This T cell receptor beta chain is from a study of early T cells in non-severe SARS-CoV-2 infection. The wider study: Investigators sequenced bulk RNA drawn from unsorted whole blood, and chains remained unpaired.

One entry per CDR3 protein, called by TCRdb with MiXCR from the 5' RACE reads. The profile shows about 30,000 distinct CDR3 sequences, around 7% of them singletons. This clonotype was recorded many times. Trimming shortened V by 6 bases and J by 6 bases, and 16 bases separated the two germline ends. From germline, CDR1 is DFQATT and CDR2 SNEGSKA (reference sequence). The CDR3 contains 13 residues. The receptor was derived from an adult who was a healthcare worker with PCR-confirmed SARS-CoV-2 infection or an uninfected control (not recorded which). Source material: whole blood. The genes are TRBV20-1 and TRBJ2-3; TRBD2 might be the D (5 bases). CDR3 sequence: CSARPPGEDTQYF. CDR3 in DNA: TGCAGTGCGAGGCCCCCCGGGGAGGATACGCAGTATTTT.